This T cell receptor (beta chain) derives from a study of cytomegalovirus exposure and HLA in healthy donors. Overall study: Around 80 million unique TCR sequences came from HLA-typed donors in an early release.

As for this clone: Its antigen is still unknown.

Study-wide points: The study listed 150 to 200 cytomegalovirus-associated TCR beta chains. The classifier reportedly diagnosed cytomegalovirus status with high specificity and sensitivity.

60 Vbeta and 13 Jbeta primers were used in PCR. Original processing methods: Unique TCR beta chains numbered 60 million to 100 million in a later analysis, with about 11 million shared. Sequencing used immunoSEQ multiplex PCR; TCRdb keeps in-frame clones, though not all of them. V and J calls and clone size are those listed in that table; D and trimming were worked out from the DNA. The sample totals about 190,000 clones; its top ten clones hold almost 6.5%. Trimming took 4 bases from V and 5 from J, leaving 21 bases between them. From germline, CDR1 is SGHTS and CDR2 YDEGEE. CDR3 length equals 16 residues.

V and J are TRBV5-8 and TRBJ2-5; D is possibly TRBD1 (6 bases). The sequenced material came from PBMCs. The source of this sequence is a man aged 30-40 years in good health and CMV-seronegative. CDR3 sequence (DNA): TGTGCCAGCAGCGCCGAGGTGGGAACAGGGACGGAGACCCAGTACTTC. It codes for CASSAEVGTGTETQYF.